This T cell receptor beta chain was obtained from a study of shared clonotypes between healthy human individuals. Study context: Three plates were used per donor for CD4 naive, three for CD4 memory, two for CD8 naive and one for CD8 memory.

As regards this clone: Its target is not known. This same CDR3 is encoded by further DNA sequences in the sample.

The CDR3 is made up of 16 amino acids. V shed 5 bases and J 5 bases; nucleotides not matched to a gene: 6. Germline loops: CDR1 SGHNT, CDR2 YENEEA. General study points: Among donors, clonotype sharing was expected to be affected by sequencing depth.

It was across several immunoSEQ plates that each subset's genomic DNA was evenly split. TCRdb's copy holds only in-frame clones and misses some; the assay was immunoSEQ multiplex PCR. The sample yields 2 million to 3 million clones, approximately 92% seen once. The chain combines TRBV11-3 with TRBJ2-5; 15 nucleotides line up with TRBD2. The TCR originated in a young man in good health. Material for sequencing was naive CD4+ T cells sorted from blood. Subset in this sample: CD45RA+ positively selected. This CDR3 reads CASSPGLAGGPETQYF. For the CDR3, the DNA is TGTGCCAGCAGCCCGGGACTAGCGGGAGGCCCGGAGACCCAGTACTTC.